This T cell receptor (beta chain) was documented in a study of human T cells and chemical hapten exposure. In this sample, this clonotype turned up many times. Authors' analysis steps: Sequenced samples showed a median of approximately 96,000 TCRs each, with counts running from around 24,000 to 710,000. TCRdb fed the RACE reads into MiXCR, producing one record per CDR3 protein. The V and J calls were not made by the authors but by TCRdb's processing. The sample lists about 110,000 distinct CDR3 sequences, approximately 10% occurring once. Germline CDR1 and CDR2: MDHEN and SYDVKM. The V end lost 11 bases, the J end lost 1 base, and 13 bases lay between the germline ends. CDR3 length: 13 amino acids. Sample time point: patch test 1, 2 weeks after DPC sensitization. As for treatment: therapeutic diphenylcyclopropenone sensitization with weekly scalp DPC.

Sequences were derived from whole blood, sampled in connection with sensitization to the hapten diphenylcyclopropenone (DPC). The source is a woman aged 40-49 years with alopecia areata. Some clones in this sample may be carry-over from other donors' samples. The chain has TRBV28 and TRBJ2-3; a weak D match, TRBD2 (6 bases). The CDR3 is CAGTSDGTDTQYF. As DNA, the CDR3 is TGTGCCGGGACTTCGGACGGCACAGATACGCAGTATTTT.